The clone carrying this TCR beta chain was observed a handful of times. V dropped 3 bases and J dropped 4 bases, with 9 bases sitting between them. Germline V gene sequence: CDR1 DFQATT, CDR2 SNEGSKA (reference sequence). The CDR3 has 12 amino acids. As handled by the study authors: Amplification from reference gene primers served as the basis for estimated nucleated cell counts. Sequencing used immunoSEQ multiplex PCR; TCRdb keeps in-frame clones, though not all of them. The V and J calls and clone size were taken over from that table, and D and trimming were inferred from the DNA. The sample has some 71,000 clones, more than 65% seen once; the top ten hold 20% to 25%. The data stem from a study of blood T cell repertoires in COVID-19. Study information: Samples came from the United States, Italy and Spain, spanning acute and convalescent COVID-19. The cDNA or gDNA used as material had been derived from T cells, B-cell-depleted T cells, or PBMCs.

This chain uses TRBV20-1 with TRBJ2-5; perhaps TRBD2 as D (5 bases). Sequenced sample: peripheral blood. The receptor's source is a woman in her forties or fifties with acute or convalescent COVID-19. The CDR3 sequence is CSASRGPETQYF. In DNA form, the CDR3 reads TGCAGTGCTAGTCGAGGGCCAGAGACCCAGTACTTC.